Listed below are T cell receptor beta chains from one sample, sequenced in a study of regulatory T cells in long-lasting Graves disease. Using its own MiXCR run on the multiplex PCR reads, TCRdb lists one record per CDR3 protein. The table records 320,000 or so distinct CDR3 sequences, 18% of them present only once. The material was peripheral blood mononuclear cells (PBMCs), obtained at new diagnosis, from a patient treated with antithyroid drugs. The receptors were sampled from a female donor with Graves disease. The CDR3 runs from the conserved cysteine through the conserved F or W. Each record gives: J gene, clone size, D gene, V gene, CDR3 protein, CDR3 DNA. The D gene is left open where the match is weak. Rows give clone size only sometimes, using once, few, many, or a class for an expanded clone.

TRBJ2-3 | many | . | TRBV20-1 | CSAKRASTDTQYF | TGCAGTGCTAAGAGGGCGAGCACAGATACGCAGTATTTT
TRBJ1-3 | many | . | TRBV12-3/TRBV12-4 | CASSPTGSGNTIYF | TGTGCCAGCAGTCCCACAGGCTCTGGAAACACCATATATTTT
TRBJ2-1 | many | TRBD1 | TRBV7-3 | CASSHGQGGVDEQFF | TGTGCCAGCAGCCACGGACAGGGAGGAGTCGATGAGCAGTTCTTC
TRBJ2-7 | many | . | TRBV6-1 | CASRPGTSHFEQYF | TGTGCCAGCAGACCGGGGACGTCGCACTTCGAGCAGTACTTC
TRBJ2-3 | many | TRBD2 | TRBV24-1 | CATLAGDFSDTQYF | TGTGCCACCCTAGCGGGAGATTTCTCAGATACGCAGTATTTT
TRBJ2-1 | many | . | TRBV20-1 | CSAPGARSYNEQFF | TGCAGTGCTCCGGGAGCTAGATCCTACAATGAGCAGTTCTTC
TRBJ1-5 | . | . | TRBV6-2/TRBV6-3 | CASSYPSEVMWNQPQHF | TGTGCCAGCAGTTACCCCTCCGAGGTGATGTGGAATCAGCCCCAGCATTTT
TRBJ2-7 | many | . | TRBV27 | CASSSETGPYEQYF | TGTGCCAGCAGTTCGGAGACGGGCCCCTACGAGCAGTACTTC
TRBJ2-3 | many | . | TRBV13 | CASSLETDRQYF | TGTGCCAGCAGCTTAGAGACAGACAGGCAGTATTTT
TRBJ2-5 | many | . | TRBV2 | CASSEGYRDQETQYF | TGTGCCAGCAGTGAAGGGTACAGGGATCAAGAGACCCAGTACTTC
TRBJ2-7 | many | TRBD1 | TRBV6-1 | CASRRSGTAYEQYF | TGTGCCAGCAGACGATCCGGGACAGCCTACGAGCAGTACTTC
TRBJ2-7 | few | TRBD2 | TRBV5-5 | CASSAVGGGDYEQYF | TGTGCCAGCAGCGCTGTTGGGGGGGGGGACTACGAGCAGTACTTC
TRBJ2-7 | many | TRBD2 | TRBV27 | CASSASGSYEQYF | TGTGCCAGCAGCGCTAGCGGCTCCTACGAGCAGTACTTC
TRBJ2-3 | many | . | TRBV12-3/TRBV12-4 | CASSLVAGSSPDTQYF | TGTGCCAGCAGTTTAGTTGCCGGGAGTTCCCCAGATACGCAGTATTTT
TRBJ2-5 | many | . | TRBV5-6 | CASSTGMEGETQYF | TGTGCCAGTTCGACAGGGATGGAGGGAGAGACCCAGTACTTC
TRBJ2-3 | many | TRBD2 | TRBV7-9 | CASSSGPLAGTSVTDTQYF | TGTGCCAGCAGCTCCGGCCCGTTAGCCGGGACTAGCGTCACAGATACGCAGTATTTT
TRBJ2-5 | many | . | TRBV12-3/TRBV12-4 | CASSFKARETQYF | TGTGCCAGCAGTTTTAAGGCACGAGAGACCCAGTACTTC
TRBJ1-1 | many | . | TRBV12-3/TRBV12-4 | CASNLRSPLTEAFF | TGTGCCAGCAACTTACGTTCCCCCTTGACTGAAGCTTTCTTT
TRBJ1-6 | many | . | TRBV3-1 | CASSQTGSSPLHF | TGTGCCAGCAGCCAAACAGGGAGTTCACCCCTCCACTTT
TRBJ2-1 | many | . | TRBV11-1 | CASSQGDKDEQFF | TGTGCCAGCTCTCAAGGGGACAAGGATGAGCAGTTCTTC
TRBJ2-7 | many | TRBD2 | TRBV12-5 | CASGLLAGGYEQYF | TGTGCTAGTGGGTTACTAGCGGGGGGTTACGAGCAGTACTTC
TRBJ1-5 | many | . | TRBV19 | CASSTGRPRNQPQHF | TGTGCCAGTAGTACCGGACGGCCTCGCAATCAGCCCCAGCATTTT
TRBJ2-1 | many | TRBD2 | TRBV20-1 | CSARGSAGGYNEQFF | TGCAGTGCTAGAGGGTCCGCGGGAGGCTACAATGAGCAGTTCTTC
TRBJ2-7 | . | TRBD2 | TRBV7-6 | CASSALLAGEFYEQYF | TGTGCCAGCAGCGCATTACTAGCGGGAGAATTCTACGAGCAGTACTTC
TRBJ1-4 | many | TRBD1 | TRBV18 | CASSRDRTTNEKLFF | TGTGCCAGCTCGAGGGACAGGACGACTAATGAAAAACTGTTTTTT
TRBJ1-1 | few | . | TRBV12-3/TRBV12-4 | CASGNRVGTEAFF | TGTGCCAGCGGAAACAGGGTTGGCACTGAAGCTTTCTTT
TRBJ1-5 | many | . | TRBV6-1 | CASRPEWGSMPQHF | TGTGCCAGCAGACCAGAATGGGGGTCCATGCCCCAGCATTTT
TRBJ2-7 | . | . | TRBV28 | CASREERLEQYF | TGTGCCAGCAGGGAAGAGCGCCTGGAGCAGTACTTC
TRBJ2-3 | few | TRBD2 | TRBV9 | CASSRPTSGRADTQYF | TGTGCCAGCAGCAGACCGACTAGCGGGAGGGCAGATACGCAGTATTTT
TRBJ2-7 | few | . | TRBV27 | CASSLRGWDYEQYF | TGTGCCAGCAGTTTAAGGGGGTGGGATTACGAGCAGTACTTC
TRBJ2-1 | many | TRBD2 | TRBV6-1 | CASSEFGRGTSGRGEQFF | TGTGCCAGCAGTGAATTCGGCCGCGGGACTAGCGGCAGGGGGGAGCAGTTCTTC
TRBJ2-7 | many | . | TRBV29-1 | CSARVASYEQYF | TGCAGCGCTAGGGTGGCGTCCTACGAGCAGTACTTC
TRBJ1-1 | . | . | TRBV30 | CAWGETGEAFF | TGTGCCTGGGGTGAGACCGGAGAAGCTTTCTTT
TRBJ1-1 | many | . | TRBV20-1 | CSATKPGANTEAFF | TGCAGTGCTACAAAGCCAGGGGCGAACACTGAAGCTTTCTTT
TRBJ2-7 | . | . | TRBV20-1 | CSATDSSYEQYF | TGCAGTGCTACCGACAGTTCCTACGAGCAGTACTTC
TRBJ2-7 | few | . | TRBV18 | CASSPTGDGTYEQYF | TGTGCCAGCTCACCAACCGGGGACGGAACCTACGAGCAGTACTTC
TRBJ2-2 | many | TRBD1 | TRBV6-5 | CASSSPTGTNTGELFF | TGTGCCAGCAGTTCCCCGACAGGGACCAACACCGGGGAGCTGTTTTTT
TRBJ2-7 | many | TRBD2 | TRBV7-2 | CASSLTAGGNYEQYF | TGTGCCAGCAGCTTAACGGCGGGAGGGAACTACGAGCAGTACTTC
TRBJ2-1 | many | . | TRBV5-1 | CASSRWDSPKDEQFF | TGCGCCAGCAGCCGTTGGGACTCTCCGAAGGATGAGCAGTTCTTC
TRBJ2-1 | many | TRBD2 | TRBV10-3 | CAISATSGRSSYNEQFF | TGTGCCATCAGTGCCACTAGCGGGAGGTCCTCCTACAATGAGCAGTTCTTC
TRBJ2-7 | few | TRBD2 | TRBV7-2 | CASSLVGTSGKGEQYF | TGTGCCAGCAGCTTAGTCGGGACTAGCGGGAAGGGCGAGCAGTACTTC
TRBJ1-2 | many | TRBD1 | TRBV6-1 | CASTGGDYGYTF | TGTGCCAGTACAGGGGGCGACTATGGCTACACCTTC
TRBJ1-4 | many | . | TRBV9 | CASSVGGTGNEKLFF | TGTGCCAGCAGCGTAGGAGGGACGGGCAATGAAAAACTGTTTTTT
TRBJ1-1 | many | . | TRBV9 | CASGPGNTEAFF | TGTGCCAGCGGGCCGGGGAACACTGAAGCTTTCTTT
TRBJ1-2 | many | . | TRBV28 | CASSLCAGCGYGYTF | TGTGCCAGCAGTTTATGTGCAGGGTGCGGCTATGGCTACACCTTC
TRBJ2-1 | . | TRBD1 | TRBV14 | CASSQDSGTGIYNEQFF | TGTGCCAGCAGCCAAGATTCCGGGACAGGGATATACAATGAGCAGTTCTTC
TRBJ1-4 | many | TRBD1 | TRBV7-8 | CASSLYQYRGREKLFF | TGTGCCAGCAGCTTATATCAATACAGGGGGCGTGAAAAACTGTTTTTT
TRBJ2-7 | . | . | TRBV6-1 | CASSEGVLPAYEQYF | TGTGCCAGCAGTGAAGGGGTCCTTCCAGCCTACGAGCAGTACTTC
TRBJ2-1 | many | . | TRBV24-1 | CATSDSDGRAGYNEQFF | TGTGCCACCAGTGATTCTGATGGTCGGGCGGGCTACAATGAGCAGTTCTTC
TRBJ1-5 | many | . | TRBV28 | CASGYGYSNQPQHF | TGTGCCAGCGGCTATGGCTATAGCAATCAGCCCCAGCATTTT
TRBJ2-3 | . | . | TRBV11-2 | CASSNRGISTDTQYF | TGTGCCAGTAGTAACCGGGGGATCAGCACAGATACGCAGTATTTT
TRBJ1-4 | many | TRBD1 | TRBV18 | CASSPGDRGRDEKLFF | TGTGCCAGCTCACCGGGGGACAGGGGGCGAGATGAAAAACTGTTTTTT
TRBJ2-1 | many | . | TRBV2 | CASSEGTPGNVRNEQFF | TGTGCCAGCAGTGAAGGGACTCCAGGGAATGTACGCAATGAGCAGTTCTTC
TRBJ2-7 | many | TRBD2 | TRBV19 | CASSDNWASGGFYEQYF | TGTGCCAGTAGTGACAATTGGGCTAGCGGAGGCTTCTACGAGCAGTACTTC
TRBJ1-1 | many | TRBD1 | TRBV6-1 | CASRPGGGRGAFF | TGTGCCAGCAGGCCAGGGGGGGGTAGAGGTGCTTTCTTT
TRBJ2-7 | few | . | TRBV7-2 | CASSSSGRSYEQYF | TGTGCCAGCAGCTCCTCCGGTCGATCCTACGAGCAGTACTTC
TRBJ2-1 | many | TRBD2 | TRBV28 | CASSLRTSSYNEQFF | TGTGCCAGCAGCTTGCGGACTAGCTCCTACAATGAGCAGTTCTTC
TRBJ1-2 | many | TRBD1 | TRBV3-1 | CASSRAGQGYGYTF | TGTGCCAGCAGCCGGGCCGGACAGGGCTATGGCTACACCTTC
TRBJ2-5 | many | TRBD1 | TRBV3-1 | CASSQDQGARETQYF | TGTGCCAGCAGCCAAGACCAGGGGGCGCGGGAGACCCAGTACTTC
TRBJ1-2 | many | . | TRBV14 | CASSQEKAYGYTF | TGTGCCAGCAGCCAAGAGAAGGCCTATGGCTACACCTTC